The source of this TCR beta chain is a study of patients and donors after allogeneic stem cell transplantation. This clonotype was seen a few times. Each CDR3 protein is one row after TCRdb ran MiXCR on the RT-PCR reads. The sample includes some 960,000 distinct CDR3 sequences, 18% seen only once; the top ten take 6%. CDR1 SGHRS and CDR2 YFSETQ come from the germline V gene. The J segment lost 2 bases and the V segment lost 2 bases, leaving 6 bases of the junction unmatched. The CDR3 totals 16 residues. The chain couples TRBV5-1 to TRBJ2-1; TRBD2 aligns across 8 bases. The receptor was derived from a human donor who was either an allogeneic HSCT recipient or a stem cell or donor lymphocyte infusion donor (not recorded which). It is not recorded whose cells these are; they may come from a transplant donor. Material: blood, either unsorted or a sorted T cell fraction (not recorded which). The chain's CDR3 is CASSFPRLATYNEQFF. As DNA, the CDR3 is TGCGCCAGCAGCTTCCCCAGACTAGCGACCTACAATGAGCAGTTCTTC.